This T cell receptor (beta chain) was captured by sequencing in a study of human T cells and chemical hapten exposure. Looking at the study overall: There were per-sample TCR yield variations, arising mainly from small pooled library volume differences. General study results and limits: TCRs whose frequency exceeded 1 in 1000 remained the same following DPC sensitization.

With respect to this clonotype: Its antigen remains unidentified.

Unique molecular identifiers were affixed to discrete cDNA molecules within the library. Original processing methods: Per sample, the median was about 95,000 TCRs, with values from 23,224 to 690,600. A single record per CDR3 protein comes from TCRdb applying MiXCR to the 5' RACE reads. These V and J calls derive from TCRdb rather than the authors' analysis. Counted here are around 80,000 distinct CDR3 sequences, about a sixth occurring once; the ten biggest clones make up nearly 7%. Extraction yielded total RNA from whole blood (unfractionated). The clonotype originates from a female donor in good health.

In nucleotides, the CDR3 is TGTGCCAGCAGCCCAAGTATGAACACTGAAGCTTTCTTT. This sequence encodes CASSPSMNTEAFF. The chain carries TRBV7-8 and TRBJ1-1; D is ambiguous. Trimming stripped 5 bases from V and 0 bases from J, with 7 bases between. This CDR3 spans 13 amino acids. Looked up from germline, CDR1 is SGHVS and CDR2 is FQNEAQ.